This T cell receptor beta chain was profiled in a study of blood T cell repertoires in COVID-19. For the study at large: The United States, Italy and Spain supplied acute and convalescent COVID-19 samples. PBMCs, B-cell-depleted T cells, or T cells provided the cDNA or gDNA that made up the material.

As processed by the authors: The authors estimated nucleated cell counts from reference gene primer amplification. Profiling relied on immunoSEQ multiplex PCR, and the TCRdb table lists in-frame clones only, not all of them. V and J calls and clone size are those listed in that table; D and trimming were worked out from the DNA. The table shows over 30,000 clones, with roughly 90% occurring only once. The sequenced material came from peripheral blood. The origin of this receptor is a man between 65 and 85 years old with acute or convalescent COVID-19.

CDR3 in DNA: TGTGCCAGCAGTTACAATTCTCAGGGGCAGGACACTGAAGCTTTCTTT. Protein product: CASSYNSQGQDTEAFF. The chain combines TRBV11-2 with TRBJ1-1; perhaps TRBD1 as D (6 bases). V dropped 6 bases and J dropped 3 bases, with 20 bases sitting between them. Germline CDR1 and CDR2: SGHAT and FQNNGV. The CDR3 runs 16 residues.